The rows below give T cell receptor beta chains drawn from one sample of a study of T cell changes during pregnancy in multiple sclerosis. Using immunoSEQ multiplex PCR, the repertoire was profiled, and TCRdb retains in-frame clones only, with some absent. The sample holds approximately 66,000 clones, around nine tenths seen once. The sample in question was CD8+ T cells from peripheral blood mononuclear cells, obtained before pregnancy. The origin of the receptors is a female donor with multiple sclerosis, enrolled in a pregnancy study. Both conserved end residues are part of each CDR3.

V gene,J gene,CDR3 protein
TRBV6-5,TRBJ1-1,CASRINLNTEAFF
TRBV7-9,TRBJ2-1,CASSLALYGAEQFF
TRBV5-6,TRBJ2-7,CASSLSTGRAAYEQYF
TRBV5-1,TRBJ2-1,CASSLYATGDSYNEQFF
TRBV5-1,TRBJ2-7,CASSLEGQTHYEQYF
TRBV19,TRBJ1-2,CASSLTGGAVGYTF
TRBV11-2,TRBJ2-2,CASSLWDRNTGELFF
TRBV6-1,TRBJ2-1,CASSGSGGAYNEQFF
TRBV6-5,TRBJ2-7,CASRGAGVGNYEQYF
TRBV6-6,TRBJ2-5,CASSQVRGANQETQYF
TRBV19,TRBJ2-7,CASSGDSSSYEQYF
TRBV6-1,TRBJ2-7,CASSARQGAFGEQYF
TRBV13,TRBJ2-1,CASRGLAGRGEQFF
TRBV9,TRBJ2-3,CASSFRQEVGSIDTQYF
TRBV4-1,TRBJ2-1,CASSPGGGAVPGGSYNEQFF
TRBV29-1,TRBJ2-7,CSVVTGSGGEQYF
TRBV9,TRBJ2-2,CASSPQLAAATGELFF
TRBV14,TRBJ1-5,CASSHGANQPQHF
TRBV19,TRBJ2-1,CASSIGGSGGPGLNEQFF
TRBV27,TRBJ1-1,CASSLSIGGHTEAFF
TRBV7-8,TRBJ2-5,CASSREETQYF
TRBV15,TRBJ1-3,CATSSSGSWALYF
TRBV25-1,TRBJ1-2,CASSEPQGANYGYTF
TRBV13,TRBJ1-1,CASSPGWSMNTEAFF
TRBV7-3,TRBJ2-3,CASSFGGPDTQYF
TRBV5-1,TRBJ2-1,CASSRDSNEQFF
TRBV27,TRBJ2-5,CASSYGAGGVDEQYF
TRBV5-8,TRBJ2-7,CASSLEGAGDEQYF
TRBV4-2,TRBJ2-2,CASSQDLESGELFF
TRBV4-1,TRBJ1-1,CASSQDSGMNTEAFF
TRBV4-1,TRBJ1-2,CASSQDEMVTDFNYGYTF
TRBV5-1,TRBJ2-7,CASRTGTGAAYEQYF
TRBV28,TRBJ1-1,CASSTNRGPAFF
TRBV2,TRBJ1-1,CASAGTDRNTEAFF
TRBV6-5,TRBJ2-2,CASSSDRESTGELFF
TRBV9,TRBJ1-1,CASRGGGEAFF
TRBV27,TRBJ2-2,CASSGTDPYGELFF
TRBV7-8,TRBJ1-1,CASLRTGNTEAFF
TRBV27,TRBJ1-5,CASSWAGSQPQHF
TRBV9,TRBJ2-6,CASSVALVRRGVAKGANVLTF
TRBV29-1,TRBJ2-2,CSVPDTVRPGELFF
TRBV4-1,TRBJ1-2,CASSQDLSLGGHTF
TRBV27,TRBJ2-7,CASSSSPTTSYEQYF
TRBV5-1,TRBJ2-1,CASAGVSYNEQFF
TRBV19,TRBJ1-5,CASTPGPSQPQHF
TRBV27,TRBJ1-3,CASATGAGNTIYF
TRBV7-8,TRBJ2-2,CASSLAGGRTGELFF
TRBV6-4,TRBJ2-5,CASSVSSGYQETQYF
TRBV7-2,TRBJ2-3,CASSLLAGGIADTQYF
TRBV6-1,TRBJ2-1,CASRELTGLQFF
TRBV19,TRBJ1-6,CASTDGQALYNSPLHF
TRBV27,TRBJ2-5,CASSLSPTGGQTQYF
TRBV15,TRBJ1-4,CATSAPGVTNEKLFF
TRBV10-3,TRBJ1-2,CAISESDRVTNYGYTF
TRBV9,TRBJ1-1,CASSAGINRELNTEAFF
TRBV15,TRBJ2-5,CATSSGHGQETQYF
TRBV25-1,TRBJ1-1,CASSGPGGGTEAFF
TRBV28,TRBJ2-7,CASSLRLTYEQYF